Shown below are 29 T cell receptor beta chains from a single sample sequenced in a study of beta chain features in type 1 diabetes. Isolated RNA was reverse transcribed in full, so expressed TCRB transcripts were sequenced. The method was immunoSEQ multiplex PCR; TCRdb's version includes in-frame clones alone and lacks a portion of them. Of 400,000 to 550,000 clones listed, about an eighth are singletons. The sequenced material came from naive CD4+ T cells from blood. These receptors originate from a woman aged 18-29 years in good health.

This sequence joins TRBV7-9 and TRBJ2-7; TRBD1 matches 7 bases. The V gene end was trimmed by 1 base and the J gene end by 6 bases; junction bases not matched to a gene: 9. Germline V lookup: CDR1 SEHNR, CDR2 FQNEAQ (reference sequence). This CDR3 is built from 15 residues. Here the CDR3 DNA reads TGTGCCAGCAGCTTAGGACAGGGATTGGGCGGCGAGCAGTACGTC. Its translation is CASSLGQGLGGEQYV.

This clone was seen a handful of times. The V gene is TRBV7-2, the J gene TRBJ1-1; D is undetermined. Germline CDR1 SGHTA, CDR2 FQGNSA. The CDR3 consists of 17 residues. V lost 0 bases, J lost 1 base, and 15 bases lay in between. The CDR3 DNA sequence: TGTGCCAGCAGCTTAGCGGCGCCGGAACCATGGAACACTGAAGCTTTCTTT. Amino acid sequence: CASSLAAPEPWNTEAFF.

The chain uses TRBV5-1 and TRBJ2-3, with D perhaps TRBD1 (6 bases). The germline V gene encodes CDR1 SGHRS and CDR2 YFSETQ. Trimming shortened V by 4 bases and J by 2 bases, and 14 bases separated the two germline ends. The CDR3 spans 15 residues. The CDR3 sequence is CASSRRDTDTDTQYF. The CDR3 bases are TGCGCCAGCAGCCGTCGGGACACTGACACAGATACGCAGTATTTT.

The rearrangement links TRBV29-1 to TRBJ2-5; D gene ambiguous. Per germline, CDR1 SQVTM and CDR2 ANQGSEA. V lost 5 bases and J lost 5, with 12 bases in between. The CDR3 runs to 12 residues. CDR3 in DNA: TGCAGCGTTATGAAAGGGAAGGAGACCCAGTACTTC. As protein: CSVMKGKETQYF.

This clone has just a few counts. The gene calls are TRBV2 and TRBJ2-6, with unresolved D. The CDR3 sequence is 18 residues long. The V end lost 8 bases, the J end lost 0 bases, and 20 bases lay between the germline ends. CDR1 and CDR2 from the germline V gene are SNHLY and FYNNEI. The CDR3 loop is CASRFVRQGSSGANVLTF. The CDR3 nucleotides are TGTGCCAGCCGTTTCGTAAGACAAGGCAGCTCTGGGGCCAACGTCCTGACTTTC.

This clone was counted a few times. V gene TRBV2 combines with J gene TRBJ2-7; 7 bases line up with TRBD2. The CDR3 is 15 residues long. Germline V gene sequence: CDR1 SNHLY, CDR2 FYNNEI. Unmatched junction bases numbered 9, after V lost 7 bases and J lost 0 bases. The CDR3 protein is CASKPLAAGSYEQYF. CDR3 sequence (DNA): TGTGCCAGCAAACCCCTAGCGGCCGGCTCCTACGAGCAGTACTTC.

The chain uses TRBV25-1 and TRBJ1-3; 8 nucleotides match TRBD1. Germline V gene data show CDR1 as MGHDK and CDR2 as SYGVNS. V gave up 6 bases and J gave up 4 bases; unmatched junction bases: 5. The CDR3 runs 14 residues. The CDR3 region has the DNA TGTGCCAGCAGCGTGACAGGGGCCGGAAACACCATATATTTT. Protein: CASSVTGAGNTIYF. Variable domain in full (rest from reference TRBV25-1 and TRBJ1-3): EADIYQTPRYLVIGTGKKITLECSQTMGHDKMYWYQQDPGMELHLIHYSYGVNSTEKGDLSSESTVSRIRTEHFPLTLESARPSHTSQYLCASSVTGAGNTIYFGEGSWLTVV.

The rearrangement joins TRBV6-9 to TRBJ2-7; D gene ambiguous. The V gene lost 8 bases and the J gene lost 7 bases, with 6 bases spanning the gap. The germline CDR1 and CDR2 sequences are MNHGY and SVAAGI. This CDR3 has 9 amino acids. The DNA of the CDR3 is TGTGCCAGCGGGCAAGAGCAGTACGTC. Protein: CASGQEQYV.

As concerns this clone: Different DNA sequences within this sample yield the same CDR3. The chain has TRBV29-1 and TRBJ2-3; 10 nucleotides line up with TRBD1. Losses at the gene ends were 6 bases for V and 3 bases for J; bases not matched to a gene: 6. The CDR3 covers 14 residues. The germline V gene has CDR1 SQVTM and CDR2 ANQGSEA. CDR3 DNA: TGCAGCGTCAGACAGGGGGCTTCGACAGATACGCAGTATTTT. This encodes CSVRQGASTDTQYF.

The chain carries TRBV9 and TRBJ2-7, with D possibly matching TRBD1 (6 bases). With 3 bases removed from V and 2 bases from J, the gap between germline ends came to 15 bases. The CDR3 covers 15 residues. Per germline, CDR1 SGDLS and CDR2 YYNGEE. The DNA of the CDR3 is TGTGCCAGCAGCGCGAACAGGGAGTGTCCCTACGAGCAGTACGTC. Residues: CASSANRECPYEQYV.

V and J are TRBV7-3 and TRBJ2-2, with D possibly TRBD2 on 6 matching bases. This CDR3 has 14 amino acids. Looked up from germline, CDR1 is SGHTA and CDR2 is FQGTGA. Trimming stripped 6 bases from V and 2 bases from J, with 10 bases between. The CDR3 nucleotides read TGTGCCAGCAGTTCGGGGGAAAACACCGGGGAGCTGTTTTTT. Translation gives CASSSGENTGELFF.

The chain is built from TRBV6-5 and TRBJ2-5; D call uncertain. The V end was cut by 5 bases, the J end by 4 bases, with 11 bases between. Germline V gives CDR1 MNHEY, CDR2 SVGAGI. The CDR3 extends over 13 amino acids. CDR3: CASSPPWSETQYF. The CDR3 region has the DNA TGTGCCAGCAGTCCACCATGGTCAGAGACCCAGTACTTC.

This clone was detected a few times. The chain links TRBV7-2 to TRBJ2-1; D gene uncertain. Germline values: CDR1 SGHTA, CDR2 FQGNSA. The CDR3 consists of 15 residues. Trimming cost V 1 base and J 0 bases, with 7 bases left between them. The CDR3 nucleotides are TGTGCCAGCAGCTTAGTACGGGCCTCCTACAATGAGCAGTTCTTC. Encoded protein: CASSLVRASYNEQFF.

This clone turned up a few times. The V call is TRBV19, the J call TRBJ1-2, with D perhaps TRBD1 (5 bases). Per germline, CDR1 LNHDA and CDR2 SQIVND (reference sequence). V lost 2 bases and J lost 6, with 16 bases in between. This CDR3 is 15 amino acids long. In DNA, the CDR3 is TGTGCCAGTAGTATACCTTGGGCAGGGCCCCATGGCTACACCTTC. Protein product: CASSIPWAGPHGYTF.

This clone has just a few counts. The chain combines TRBV14 with TRBJ1-4; D perhaps matches TRBD1 (5 bases). V was pared by 5 bases and J by 5 bases, with 15 bases between. Per the germline V gene, CDR1 is SGHDN and CDR2 is FVKESK. The CDR3 consists of 15 residues. CDR3 DNA: TGTGCCAGCAGCTCCCCCGGGACGCTCAATGAAAAACTGTTTTTT. Residues: CASSSPGTLNEKLFF. Using reference TRBV14 and TRBJ1-4 for the parts outside the CDR3, the full variable domain is EAGVTQFPSHSVIEKGQTVTLRCDPISGHDNLYWYRRVMGKEIKFLLHFVKESKQDESGMPNNRFLAERTGGTYSTLKVQPAELEDSGVYFCASSSPGTLNEKLFFGSGTQLSVL.

This clone has only a few counts. The rearrangement links TRBV6-1 to TRBJ2-7; TRBD1 is a possible D gene (6 bases). In germline, CDR1 is MNHNS, CDR2 SASEGT. The ends were cut back, 4 bases at V and 7 bases at J, with 17 bases in the middle. The CDR3 covers 14 residues. CDR3 in amino acids: CASSVEGGAGEQYV. For the CDR3, the DNA is TGTGCCAGCAGTGTCGAAGGGGGAGCTGGGGAGCAGTACGTC.

The chain links TRBV15 to TRBJ1-2; D may be TRBD1 (5 bases). V lost 1 base and J lost 4, with 13 bases in between. CDR3 length: 15 amino acids. Germline CDR1 LNHNV, CDR2 YYDKDF (reference sequence). The CDR3 loop reads CATSRVRGDGYGYTF. CDR3 coding DNA: TGTGCCACCAGCAGAGTCCGTGGGGACGGCTATGGCTACACCTTC.

This clone has a handful of counts. The chain has TRBV29-1 and TRBJ2-3; 9 nucleotides agree with TRBD2. V was clipped by 4 bases and J by 5 bases; unmatched bases: 4. Germline V gene sequence: CDR1 SQVTM, CDR2 ANQGSEA. This CDR3 has 13 amino acids. CDR3 region: CSVGGGAEDTQYF. Written as DNA, the CDR3 is TGCAGCGTTGGCGGGGGGGCCGAAGATACGCAGTATTTT.

This clone showed up just a few times. This chain uses TRBV27 with TRBJ2-1, with D hard to call. Germline V gene data show CDR1 as MNHEY and CDR2 as SMNVEV (reference sequence). The CDR3 has 16 residues. The ends were cut back, 7 bases at V and 5 bases at J, with 21 bases in the middle. The CDR3 sequence is CASMGRPQVFNNEQFF. CDR3 DNA sequence: TGTGCCAGCATGGGCAGGCCCCAAGTTTTTAACAATGAGCAGTTCTTC.

The rearrangement links TRBV5-4 to TRBJ2-1, with 11 nucleotides matching TRBD2. CDR1 is SGHNT and CDR2 is YYREEE in the germline V gene (reference sequence). The V segment lost 4 bases and the J segment 6 bases; nucleotides outside the gene matches: 12. There are 17 residues in the CDR3. CDR3 in amino acids: CASSPPASGRKANEQFF. DNA for the CDR3: TGTGCCAGCAGCCCCCCCGCTAGCGGGAGGAAGGCCAATGAGCAGTTCTTC.

This clone was counted only a few times. This chain joins TRBV29-1 and TRBJ1-2; a possible D gene is TRBD1 (5 bases). The CDR3 is 13 amino acids. Germline loops: CDR1 SQVTM, CDR2 ANQGSEA. V was trimmed by 2 bases and J by 4 bases, leaving 11 bases between them. The CDR3 region has the DNA TGCAGCGTTGAAAGGGGAAGTAGCTATGGCTACACCTTC. Its translation: CSVERGSSYGYTF. Complete variable domain (other parts from reference TRBV29-1 and TRBJ1-2): SAVISQKPSRDICQRGTSLTIQCQVDSQVTMMFWYRQQPGQSLTLIATANQGSEATYESGFVIDKFPISRPNLTFSTLTVSNMSPEDSSIYLCSVERGSSYGYTFGSGTRLTVV.

A few counts support this clone. CDR3 DNA: TGTGCCAGCAGTCAGGGACAGGCCACAGATACGCAGTATTTT. Its translation: CASSQGQATDTQYF. V usage is TRBV28 and J usage is TRBJ2-3; 8 bases are shared with TRBD1. V lost 5 bases, J lost 2 bases, and 3 bases stayed unmatched. CDR3 length: 14 residues. The germline V gene has CDR1 MDHEN and CDR2 SYDVKM.

The chain uses TRBV2 and TRBJ2-5; D gene ambiguous. The CDR3 contains 16 residues. Germline V gene lookup returns CDR1 SNHLY and CDR2 FYNNEI. V lost 4 bases and J lost 0, with 15 bases in between. CDR3 DNA: TGTGCCAGCAGTGGTAGGCTCCCAACGTACCAAGAGACCCAGTACTTC. Amino acid sequence: CASSGRLPTYQETQYF.

The chain carries TRBV6-5 and TRBJ2-4, with D unresolved. Per germline, CDR1 MNHEY and CDR2 SVGAGI. Trimming removed 0 bases from V and 1 base from J, with 10 bases in between. CDR3 length equals 16 residues. CDR3 sequence: CASSYSINGAKNIQYF. As DNA, the CDR3 is TGTGCCAGCAGTTACTCGATTAACGGGGCCAAAAACATTCAGTACTTC.

The sample holds a few counts of this clone. The CDR3 sequence is CASTSTGSTLQFF. The CDR3 nucleotides read TGTGCCAGCACCTCAACAGGATCCACCCTTCAGTTCTTC. The V and J genes are TRBV11-3 and TRBJ2-1; TRBD1 might be the D (5 bases). The germline CDR1 and CDR2 sequences are SGHNT and YENEEA. This CDR3 comprises 13 residues. V lost 7 bases to trimming and J lost 13 bases, with 20 bases between them.

The V and J genes are TRBV29-1 and TRBJ2-3, with D hard to call. CDR3 size: 13 residues. Germline CDR1 SQVTM, CDR2 ANQGSEA. Deletions cut 3 bases from V and 3 bases from J, with 10 bases between. CDR3 nucleotides: TGCAGCGTTGAGGTCGATACAACAGATACGCAGTATTTT. This codes for CSVEVDTTDTQYF.

The gene calls are TRBV7-9 and TRBJ2-5; 7 positions match TRBD2. This CDR3 is built from 15 residues. Germline CDR1 and CDR2: SEHNR and FQNEAQ (reference sequence). V lost 10 bases and J lost 2; bases outside the gene matches: 13. CDR3 coding DNA: TGTGCCATCACGTTACTCGGGGGGAATCAAGAGACCCAGTACTTC. Amino acids: CAITLLGGNQETQYF.

The rearrangement uses TRBV4-1 and TRBJ2-3; 9 positions match TRBD2. There are 16 residues in the CDR3. CDR1 and CDR2 from the germline V gene are MGHRA and YSYEKL. After removal of 3 bases from V and 5 bases from J, the junction contained 9 bases not matched to a gene. The DNA of the CDR3 is TGCGCCAGCAGCCACGGCAGACTAGCGGAGAAAGATACGCAGTATTTT. Translation: CASSHGRLAEKDTQYF.

This sequence joins TRBV19 and TRBJ1-2; D is unclear. CDR1 is LNHDA, CDR2 SQIVND, per germline (reference sequence). The germline V and J ends were trimmed by 5 bases and 4 bases, with 14 bases remaining between them. This CDR3 has 14 residues. As DNA, the CDR3 is TGTGCCAGTAGTCTTCCGCGCCTACCCTATGGCTACACCTTC. Protein sequence: CASSLPRLPYGYTF.